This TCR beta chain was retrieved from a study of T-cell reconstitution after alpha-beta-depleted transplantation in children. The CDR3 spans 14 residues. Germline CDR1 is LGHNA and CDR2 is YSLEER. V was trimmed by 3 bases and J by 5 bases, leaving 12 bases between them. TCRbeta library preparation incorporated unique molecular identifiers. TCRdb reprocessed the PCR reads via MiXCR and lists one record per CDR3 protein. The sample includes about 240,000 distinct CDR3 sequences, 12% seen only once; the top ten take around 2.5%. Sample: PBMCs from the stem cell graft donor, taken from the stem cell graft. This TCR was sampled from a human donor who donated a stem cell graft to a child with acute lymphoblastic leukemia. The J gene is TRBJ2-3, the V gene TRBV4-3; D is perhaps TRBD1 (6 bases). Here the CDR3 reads CASSHTTGKDTQYF. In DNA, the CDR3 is TGCGCCAGCAGCCACACGACAGGAAAAGATACGCAGTATTTT.